These 27 T cell receptor beta chains were sequenced from one sample in a study of PD-1 blockade in classical Hodgkin lymphoma. The patients all showed relapse after autologous stem cell transplantation, while their brentuximab vedotin exposure varied. Clones were sequenced by immunoSEQ multiplex PCR, and TCRdb holds only the in-frame ones, with some missing. Of tens of thousands of clones listed, around 73% were seen once; the top ten hold around a quarter. This specimen consisted of peripheral blood mononuclear cells (PBMCs), obtained before the second cycle of nivolumab. The receptors were sampled from a human donor with classical Hodgkin lymphoma.

The V call is TRBV5-1, the J call TRBJ1-1; TRBD1 is a possible D gene (6 bases). V was trimmed by 0 bases and J by 10 bases, leaving 13 bases between them. The CDR3 is made up of 13 amino acids. The germline V gene encodes CDR1 SGHRS and CDR2 YFSETQ. The CDR3: CASSLEQGERAFF. CDR3 coding DNA: TGCGCCAGCAGCTTGGAACAGGGTGAGCGAGCTTTCTTT.

This clone was found a few times. This chain links TRBV27 with TRBJ2-3, with D possibly matching TRBD1 (5 bases). Germline CDR1 MNHEY, CDR2 SMNVEV (reference sequence). This CDR3 has 11 residues. Trimming cost V 5 bases and J 7 bases, with 7 bases left between them. The CDR3 region is CASSLGHTQYF. As DNA, the CDR3 is TGTGCCAGCAGTCTGGGGCATACGCAGTATTTT.

The chain recombines TRBV7-8 with TRBJ1-5, with a possible D match to TRBD1 (6 bases). CDR1 is SGHVS and CDR2 is FQNEAQ in the germline V gene. This CDR3 contains 16 residues. V gave up 1 base and J gave up 4 bases, with 14 bases separating them. CDR3: CASSLEGQSSNQPQHF. The CDR3, as DNA: TGTGCCAGCAGCTTAGAGGGACAATCCTCAAATCAGCCCCAGCATTTT.

This clone was detected only a few times. The chain joins TRBV6-1 to TRBJ2-6, with a possible D match to TRBD1 (5 bases). The CDR3 runs 15 residues. V was cut by 5 bases and J by 0 bases, with 8 bases left in between. Germline lookup yields CDR1 MNHNS and CDR2 SASEGT. Written as DNA, the CDR3 is TGTGCCAGCAGTTCCGACAGCTCTGGGGCCAACGTCCTGACTTTC. This gives the protein CASSSDSSGANVLTF.

This sequence joins TRBV19 and TRBJ2-2; TRBD2 matches 7 bases. The CDR3 covers 15 residues. Germline V gene sequence: CDR1 LNHDA, CDR2 SQIVND (reference sequence). The junction had 5 bases not matched to a gene; V was cut back by 6 bases and J by 1 base. The CDR3 loop reads CASSWDYWNTGELFF. The CDR3 bases are TGTGCCAGTAGCTGGGACTACTGGAACACCGGGGAGCTGTTTTTT. The variable domain in full, completed from reference TRBV19 and TRBJ2-2, reads DGGITQSPKYLFRKEGQNVTLSCEQNLNHDAMYWYRQDPGQGLRLIYYSQIVNDFQKGDIAEGYSVSREKKESFPLTVTSAQKNPTAFYLCASSWDYWNTGELFFGEGSRLTVL.

This clone showed up just a few times. The V gene is TRBV29-1, the J gene TRBJ1-5; possible D gene TRBD1, 6 bases. V lost 5 bases, J lost 3 bases, and 11 bases lay in between. Germline lookup yields CDR1 SQVTM and CDR2 ANQGSEA. The CDR3 is 13 residues long. The CDR3 region has the DNA TGCAGCGTTAGGGACAACCACAATCAGCCCCAGCATTTT. As protein: CSVRDNHNQPQHF.

V gene TRBV9 combines with J gene TRBJ2-1, with TRBD2 matching over 8 bases. The J segment lost 7 bases and the V segment lost 0 bases, leaving 12 bases of the junction unmatched. Per the germline V gene, CDR1 is SGDLS and CDR2 is YYNGEE. This CDR3 is built from 17 residues. CDR3 DNA: TGTGCCAGCAGCGTAGAAGGACGGGAGGGCCATGGGAATGAGCAGTTCTTC. It translates to CASSVEGREGHGNEQFF.

Within the sample, this clone is medium-sized. The CDR3 reads CASSTPGTRNTEAFF. The CDR3 region has the DNA TGTGCCAGCAGCACTCCCGGGACGAGGAACACTGAAGCTTTCTTT. This chain joins TRBV7-6 and TRBJ1-1; the D gene is possibly TRBD1 (5 bases). Germline V gene data show CDR1 as SGHVS and CDR2 as FNYEAQ. CDR3 length equals 15 residues. V lost 5 bases to trimming and J lost 1 base, with 14 bases between them.

This clone turned up a few times. The chain uses TRBV27 and TRBJ1-1; TRBD1 is a possible D gene (6 bases). Germline V lookup: CDR1 MNHEY, CDR2 SMNVEV (reference sequence). V lost 7 bases, J lost 6 bases, and 15 bases lay in between. This CDR3 has 13 amino acids. CDR3 loop: CASKPRGEAEAFF. In DNA, the CDR3 is TGTGCCAGCAAACCCAGGGGTGAGGCTGAAGCTTTCTTT.

The chain combines TRBV9 with TRBJ1-2; 9 positions agree with TRBD1. CDR1 and CDR2 from the germline V gene are SGDLS and YYNGEE. This CDR3 is built from 16 residues. Trimming removed 3 bases from V and 1 base from J; junction bases left unmatched: 7. As DNA, the CDR3 is TGTGCCAGCAGCGCCCTCGGGACAGGGATTAACTATGGCTACACCTTC. Its protein product is CASSALGTGINYGYTF. The full variable domain, completed using reference TRBV9 and TRBJ1-2, is DSGVTQTPKHLITATGQRVTLRCSPRSGDLSVYWYQQSLDQGLQFLIQYYNGEERAKGNILERFSAQQFPDLHSELNLSSLELGDSALYFCASSALGTGINYGYTFGSGTRLTVV.

This chain joins TRBV5-4 and TRBJ2-1, with TRBD2 matching 8 bases. Trimming took 7 bases from V and 7 from J; bases not matched to a gene: 7. CDR1 is SGHNT and CDR2 is YYREEE in the germline V gene (reference sequence). The CDR3 totals 13 residues. The CDR3 nucleotides are TGTGCCAGCTCGGGAGGGCCGGAAAATGAGCAGTTCTTC. This gives the protein CASSGGPENEQFF.

This clone was seen a few times. J is TRBJ2-7 and V is TRBV25-1; 10 bases align to TRBD2. CDR3 length: 15 residues. Unmatched junction bases numbered 13, after V lost 10 bases and J lost 4 bases. Germline CDR1 is MGHDK and CDR2 is SYGVNS. Here the CDR3 reads CATLPYASGRYEQYF. In DNA form, the CDR3 reads TGTGCCACCCTACCGTACGCTAGCGGGAGATACGAGCAGTACTTC.

This clone was found a few times. The chain links TRBV27 to TRBJ2-4; D tentatively fits TRBD1 or TRBD2 (5 bases each). Germline loops: CDR1 MNHEY, CDR2 SMNVEV (reference sequence). Trimming cost V 6 bases and J 0 bases, with 12 bases left between them. The CDR3 contains 15 residues. The CDR3 protein is CASRTTGLAKNIQYF. CDR3 nucleotides: TGTGCCAGCAGAACCACAGGACTAGCCAAAAACATTCAGTACTTC.

The chain employs TRBV27 and TRBJ2-1; D is unclear. Germline loops: CDR1 MNHEY, CDR2 SMNVEV (reference sequence). V was pared by 6 bases and J by 8 bases, with 14 bases between. There are 13 residues in the CDR3. The CDR3 here is CASSPFREDEQFF. The CDR3 DNA reads as TGTGCCAGCAGCCCTTTTAGAGAGGATGAGCAGTTCTTC.

V is TRBV10-1 and J is TRBJ1-1, with TRBD1 matching over 7 bases. The CDR3 consists of 12 residues. Losses at the gene ends were 3 bases for V and 8 bases for J; bases not matched to a gene: 3. The germline V gene has CDR1 WNHNN and CDR2 SYGVQD (reference sequence). The CDR3 region is CASSDLDREAFF. The CDR3 DNA follows: TGCGCCAGCAGTGACCTGGACAGGGAAGCTTTCTTT.

In its sample, this clone was seen a few times. The chain has TRBV6-6 and TRBJ1-2; D possibly corresponds to TRBD1 (5 bases). Germline CDR1 and CDR2: MNHNY and SVGAGI (reference sequence). Trimming cost V 5 bases and J 4 bases, with 11 bases left between them. This CDR3 is 13 amino acids long. The CDR3 here is CASSQPGFYGYTF. CDR3 sequence (DNA): TGTGCCAGCAGTCAACCAGGGTTCTATGGCTACACCTTC.

The genes are TRBV5-6 and TRBJ2-1, with 7 bases matching TRBD2. The V segment lost 3 bases and the J segment 9 bases; nucleotides outside the gene matches: 0. This CDR3 has 11 amino acids. Per the germline V gene, CDR1 is SGHDT and CDR2 is YYEEEE. As DNA, the CDR3 is TGTGCCAGCAGCTCGGGGGGTGAGCAGTTCTTC. It is translated as CASSSGGEQFF.

This clone has just a few counts. The J gene is TRBJ2-1, the V gene TRBV10-3; weak D call: TRBD2 (5 bases). The CDR3 is 13 amino acids. V was trimmed by 5 bases and J by 6 bases, leaving 11 bases between them. Germline V gene data show CDR1 as ENHRY and CDR2 as SYGVKD. The CDR3 region is CAISMDFLNEQFF. The CDR3 nucleotides read TGTGCCATCAGTATGGACTTTCTCAATGAGCAGTTCTTC.

This chain uses TRBV19 with TRBJ2-2, with D possibly being TRBD2 (5 bases). The CDR3 is made up of 14 amino acids. Looked up from germline, CDR1 is LNHDA and CDR2 is SQIVND (reference sequence). Trimming took 2 bases from V and 3 from J, leaving 7 bases between them. CDR3 residues: CASSISGYTGELFF. The DNA of the CDR3 is TGTGCCAGTAGTATAAGCGGATACACCGGGGAGCTGTTTTTT.

This clone was found a few times. This chain uses TRBV7-9 with TRBJ2-1; weak D call: TRBD1 (6 bases). Germline CDR1 reads SEHNR; CDR2 reads FQNEAQ (reference sequence). This CDR3 has 11 amino acids. The V gene lost 6 bases and the J gene lost 8 bases, with 8 bases spanning the gap. CDR3 residues: CASRAGDEQFF. As DNA, the CDR3 is TGTGCCAGCAGGGCAGGGGATGAGCAGTTCTTC.

This clone appeared a single time. The genes are TRBV27 and TRBJ2-6; D gene ambiguous. Trimming stripped 2 bases from V and 2 bases from J, with 16 bases between. The germline V gene has CDR1 MNHEY and CDR2 SMNVEV (reference sequence). The CDR3 loop spans 18 amino acids. CDR3 nucleotides: TGTGCCAGCAGTTTACGGTCCACTCTGGGGACTGGGGCCAACGTCCTGACTTTC. Translating gives CASSLRSTLGTGANVLTF.

The chain joins TRBV5-1 to TRBJ2-3; D is perhaps TRBD2 (5 bases). Trimming shortened V by 0 bases and J by 5 bases, and 10 bases separated the two germline ends. The CDR3 totals 14 residues. Germline CDR1 is SGHRS and CDR2 is YFSETQ. The CDR3 DNA sequence: TGCGCCAGCAGCTTGGGAGGGAAGGTAGATACGCAGTATTTT. Translated: CASSLGGKVDTQYF.

The gene calls are TRBV5-1 and TRBJ2-1; 13 bases are a match to TRBD2. In germline, CDR1 is SGHRS, CDR2 YFSETQ. V lost 4 bases to trimming and J lost 12 bases; unmatched junction nucleotides: 10. There are 15 residues in the CDR3. CDR3 sequence: CASSGGTSGELGQFF. The CDR3 region has the DNA TGCGCCAGCAGCGGCGGGACTAGCGGGGAGCTGGGGCAGTTCTTC.

The chain links TRBV2 to TRBJ2-3; D is undetermined. V shed 4 bases and J shed 1 base, with 9 bases lying between them. CDR3 length equals 14 residues. Per germline, CDR1 SNHLY and CDR2 FYNNEI. The CDR3 loop is CASSVGVRTDTQYF. CDR3 DNA: TGTGCCAGCAGTGTGGGCGTCCGCACAGATACGCAGTATTTT.

The CDR3 DNA reads TGTGCCAGTAGTACAACCCAGGGGACAGGGGGAAATCAGCCCCAGCATTTT. Translation: CASSTTQGTGGNQPQHF. The J gene is TRBJ1-5, the V gene TRBV19; 11 nucleotides align to TRBD1. Germline V gene lookup returns CDR1 LNHDA and CDR2 SQIVND (reference sequence). The CDR3 is 17 amino acids. The junction had 9 bases not matched to a gene; V was cut back by 4 bases and J by 4 bases.

The V gene is TRBV29-1, the J gene TRBJ1-1; no clear D. The CDR3 covers 10 residues. CDR1 and CDR2 from the germline V gene are SQVTM and ANQGSEA. The V gene lost 4 bases and the J gene lost 4 bases, with 4 bases spanning the gap. The CDR3: CSVGGTEAFF. DNA of the CDR3: TGCAGCGTTGGGGGCACTGAAGCTTTCTTT.

The chain links TRBV19 to TRBJ1-1, with D uncertain. This CDR3 spans 13 amino acids. Germline V gene lookup returns CDR1 LNHDA and CDR2 SQIVND (reference sequence). V dropped 7 bases and J dropped 4 bases, with 13 bases sitting between them. The CDR3 protein is CASTPGEATEAFF. The CDR3 bases are TGTGCCAGTACTCCCGGGGAGGCCACTGAAGCTTTCTTT.